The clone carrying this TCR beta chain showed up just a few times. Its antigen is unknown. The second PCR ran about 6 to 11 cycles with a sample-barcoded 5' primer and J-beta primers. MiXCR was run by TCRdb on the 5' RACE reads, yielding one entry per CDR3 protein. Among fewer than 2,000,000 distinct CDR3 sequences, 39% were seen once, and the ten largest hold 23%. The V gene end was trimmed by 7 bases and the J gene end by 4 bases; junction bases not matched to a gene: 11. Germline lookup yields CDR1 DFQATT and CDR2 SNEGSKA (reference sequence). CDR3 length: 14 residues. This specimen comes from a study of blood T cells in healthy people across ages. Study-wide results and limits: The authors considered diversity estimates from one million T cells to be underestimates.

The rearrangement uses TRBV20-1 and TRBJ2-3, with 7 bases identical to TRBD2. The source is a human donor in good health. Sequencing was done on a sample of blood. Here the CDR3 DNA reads TGCAGTGGAGAGACGACTAGCAGCGCAGATACGCAGTATTTT. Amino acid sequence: CSGETTSSADTQYF.